A selection of T cell receptor beta chains follows, all from one sample in a study of T cells in Graves' hyperthyroidism and ophthalmopathy. TCRdb recomputed calls from the multiplex PCR reads with MiXCR, one row per CDR3 protein. The top ten hold approximately 25% of the sample, which has around 23,000 distinct CDR3 sequences, around 50% seen once. Sequencing was performed on blood. These receptors were obtained from a woman aged 40 to 49 with Graves' hyperthyroidism that later progressed to Graves' ophthalmopathy. CDR3s include the opening cysteine and the closing phenylalanine or tryptophan. The D gene is left open where the match is weak. A clone size is listed for some rows: how often the clone was seen (once, few, many), or a class if it is expanded.

V	D	J	size	DNA	CDR3
TRBV12-3/TRBV12-4	NA	TRBJ1-4	many	TGTGCCAGCAGTCGTCGACTCCCGTCTGAAAAACTGTTTTTT	CASSRRLPSEKLFF
TRBV29-1	TRBD1	TRBJ2-7	NA	TGCAGCGTGAGGACAGGTAGCTCCTACGAGCAGTACTTC	CSVRTGSSYEQYF
TRBV6-1	TRBD1	TRBJ2-7	NA	TGTGCCAGCAGTGAAGACCTTGTGACAGGGGTCTACGAGCAGTACTTC	CASSEDLVTGVYEQYF
TRBV10-3	NA	TRBJ1-1	NA	TGTGCCATCAAAAGACACGCCATGTCCTATGAAGCTTTCTTT	CAIKRHAMSYEAFF
TRBV6-1	TRBD1	TRBJ1-2	NA	TGTGCCCGCAGTGAAGGGACAGGGGGCTGGGGCCACACCTTC	CARSEGTGGWGHTF
TRBV7-9	TRBD1	TRBJ1-1	medium-sized	TGTGCCAGCTGTCCGGACAGGGTGAACACTGAAGCTTTCTTT	CASCPDRVNTEAFF
TRBV20-1	TRBD1	TRBJ1-2	NA	TGCAGTGCTAGAACAGGGGAAGACTATGGCTACACCTTC	CSARTGEDYGYTF
TRBV4-1	NA	TRBJ1-1	many	TGCGCCAGCAGCCAAGGGCTCGATGAAGCTTTCTTT	CASSQGLDEAFF
TRBV7-2	NA	TRBJ1-5	NA	TGTGTCAGTAGTCGGGGACAGCCCCAGCATTTT	CVSSRGQPQHF
TRBV5-1	TRBD1	TRBJ2-5	NA	TGCGCCAGCAGCTTTCGACGGACAGGGGGCGAGACCCAGTACTTC	CASSFRRTGGETQYF
TRBV7-2	NA	TRBJ1-5	few	TGTGCCAGCAGCTGGGGAAGTGAAGCTCTTGGTCAGCCCCAGCATTTT	CASSWGSEALGQPQHF
TRBV7-2	NA	TRBJ2-3	NA	TGTGCCAGCAGCTGGCCAAGGGGGGCGCAGTATTTT	CASSWPRGAQYF
TRBV7-9	TRBD2	TRBJ2-5	NA	TGTGCCAGCAGCCAAACGGGAGGAGCAAAGACCCAGTACTTC	CASSQTGGAKTQYF
TRBV20-1	NA	TRBJ2-1	NA	TGCAGTGACGGGGGGCCCTACAATGAGCAGTTCTTC	CSDGGPYNEQFF
TRBV9	NA	TRBJ1-6	NA	TGTGCCAGCAGTTCTTACAGGGCTAATTCACCCCTCCACTTT	CASSSYRANSPLHF
TRBV19	NA	TRBJ1-2	NA	TGTGCCAGTAGTATAGGACCGCGGGACAACTATGGCTACACCTTC	CASSIGPRDNYGYTF
TRBV5-1	TRBD2	TRBJ2-7	NA	TGCGCCAGCAGCTTGGGGGGACTAGCGGGAGGTTCCGAGCAGTACTTC	CASSLGGLAGGSEQYF
TRBV10-1	NA	TRBJ2-5	NA	TGCGCCAGCAGTGGTCTCCCTGGACAGAAACAGTACTTC	CASSGLPGQKQYF
TRBV20-1	TRBD2	TRBJ2-1	NA	TGCAGTGCTAGGGCAAAACCGGGACTAGCGGTTTATGGTGAGCAGTTCTTC	CSARAKPGLAVYGEQFF
TRBV7-9	TRBD2	TRBJ2-2	many	TGTGCCAGCAGCTACTCCGGGACTAGTATGGCCGGGGAGCTGTTTTTT	CASSYSGTSMAGELFF
TRBV2	NA	TRBJ1-2	NA	TGTGCCAGCAGTTATACAGGTAGCCCTAACTATGGCTACACCTTC	CASSYTGSPNYGYTF
TRBV6-5	TRBD1	TRBJ1-6	NA	TGTGCCAGCAGTAAAACAGGGGCGGTATCGGATTCACCCCTCCACTTT	CASSKTGAVSDSPLHF
TRBV20-1	TRBD1	TRBJ1-5	NA	TGCAGTGCCCAGACAGGGAGGCCCCAGCATTTT	CSAQTGRPQHF
TRBV25-1	TRBD2	TRBJ2-7	few	TGTGCCAGCAGTAAGGGACTAGCGGGAGTCTACGAGCAGTACTTC	CASSKGLAGVYEQYF
TRBV29-1	NA	TRBJ2-5	once	TGCAGCGTGGCTCCGACAACCCAAGAGACCCAGTACTTC	CSVAPTTQETQYF
TRBV9	NA	TRBJ1-1	NA	TGTGCCAGCAGCGTAGCTGCTTCGCCCGATGAAGCTTTCTTT	CASSVAASPDEAFF
TRBV2	NA	TRBJ2-7	few	TGTGCCAGCCTTATAGGCGAGCAGTACTTC	CASLIGEQYF
TRBV7-3	TRBD1	TRBJ2-1	NA	TGTGCCAGCAGCTTAGACAGGGTTAATGAGCAGTTCTTC	CASSLDRVNEQFF
TRBV18	NA	TRBJ2-3	few	TGTGCCAGCTCACCTCAGAGCACAGATACGCAGTATTTT	CASSPQSTDTQYF
TRBV19	NA	TRBJ2-2	NA	TGTGCCAGTAGTATTCGGACAGAATCCGGGGAGCTGTTTTTT	CASSIRTESGELFF
TRBV5-1	NA	TRBJ2-3	NA	TGCGCCAGCAGCTTAGGCGGGAAGGTCCCAGATACGCAGTATTTT	CASSLGGKVPDTQYF
TRBV25-1	NA	TRBJ2-7	NA	TGTGCTAGAGATCCTGAACAGGTAACCTACTACGAGCAGTACTTC	CARDPEQVTYYEQYF
TRBV15	NA	TRBJ2-2	medium-sized	TGTGCCACCAGCAGAGGAAGGGGCGGGGAGCTGTTTTTT	CATSRGRGGELFF
TRBV29-1	NA	TRBJ2-3	once	TGCAGCGTTGAAGATGGCGCTCAAAACTACCACGGAGGTACGCAGTATTTT	CSVEDGAQNYHGGTQYF
TRBV18	NA	TRBJ2-5	many	TGTGCCAGCTCACCGCAGGGTTTGGAGACCCAGTACTTC	CASSPQGLETQYF
TRBV25-1	NA	TRBJ2-5	NA	TGTGCCAGCAGCGACCCGGGGGAGACCCAGTACTTC	CASSDPGETQYF
TRBV2	NA	TRBJ2-7	medium-sized	TGTGCCAGCAGTGTTATAGGAGTCAGTCGGGACGAGCAGTACTTC	CASSVIGVSRDEQYF
TRBV3-1	NA	TRBJ2-3	NA	TGTGCCAGCAGCCAAGAGGGGGCTCCTAGCACAGATACGCAGTATTTT	CASSQEGAPSTDTQYF
TRBV25-1	NA	TRBJ2-1	NA	TGTGCCAGCAAACCGGCGGATGAGCAGTTCTTC	CASKPADEQFF
TRBV14	NA	TRBJ1-6	medium-sized	TGTGCCAGCAGCCAGGAGCGGGACCCCGGTGTATCGCCCCTCCACTTT	CASSQERDPGVSPLHF
TRBV28	TRBD1	TRBJ2-7	many	TGTGCCAGCAGTTTAGGACCCACAGGGGGTATTTACGAGCAGTACTTC	CASSLGPTGGIYEQYF
TRBV2	TRBD1	TRBJ1-2	NA	TGTGCCAGCAGTACAGGGGGCAAGGGCTACACCTTC	CASSTGGKGYTF
TRBV20-1	TRBD1	TRBJ1-6	medium-sized	TGCAGTGCTAGAGATTCGAGGGGGCTTAATTCACCCCTCCACTTT	CSARDSRGLNSPLHF
TRBV20-1	NA	TRBJ2-4	many	TGCAGTCCAGCGTCGGGGAACATTCAGTACTTC	CSPASGNIQYF
TRBV7-9	NA	TRBJ2-5	NA	TGTGCCAGCAGCTTACCGGGAGTGGGGGAGACCCAGTACTTC	CASSLPGVGETQYF
TRBV12-3/TRBV12-4	NA	TRBJ1-1	NA	TGTGCCAGCAGTTTCCATAGGGGGGACACTGAAGCTTTCTTT	CASSFHRGDTEAFF
TRBV2	NA	TRBJ1-5	NA	TGTGCCAGCAGTGAAAAGGGGGATCAGCCCCAGCATTTT	CASSEKGDQPQHF
TRBV9	TRBD2	TRBJ2-3	once	TGTGCCAGCAACGTAGGCCCAGCGGGAGAGGTCTACGAGCAGTATTTT	CASNVGPAGEVYEQYF
TRBV7-7	TRBD2	TRBJ2-1	NA	TGTGCTAGCAGCTTAGCACTAGCGGGAGGGTTAGGACATGAGCAGTTCTTC	CASSLALAGGLGHEQFF
TRBV20-1	NA	TRBJ2-7	NA	TGCAGTGTCCGGGACTCCTACTCCTACGAGCAGTACTTC	CSVRDSYSYEQYF
TRBV20-1	TRBD1	TRBJ1-2	medium-sized	TGCAGTGCTAGAATCGCAGGGGGCAGCTATGGCTACACCTTC	CSARIAGGSYGYTF
TRBV3-1	TRBD1	TRBJ1-2	NA	TGTGCCAGCAGCCAACAATCGACAGGGGCCTATGGCTACACCTTC	CASSQQSTGAYGYTF
TRBV7-9	NA	TRBJ2-7	NA	TGTGCCAGCAGCCCAGACAGGAACTACGAGCAGTACTTC	CASSPDRNYEQYF
TRBV7-8	NA	TRBJ1-1	medium-sized	TGTGCCAGCAGCGAACGCGGGGGAAACACTGAAGCTTTCTTT	CASSERGGNTEAFF
TRBV7-9	NA	TRBJ2-5	few	TGTGCCAGCAGCCTCGGGACTTTCGAAGAGACCCAGTACTTC	CASSLGTFEETQYF